This T cell receptor (beta chain) is drawn from a study of blood T cell repertoires in COVID-19. Study in general: There were acute and convalescent COVID-19 samples, and they came from the United States, Italy and Spain. Sources were T cells, B-cell-depleted T cells, or PBMCs; the material itself was cDNA or gDNA.

Original handling: It was from reference gene primer amplification that nucleated cell counts were estimated. Clones were sequenced by immunoSEQ multiplex PCR, and TCRdb holds only the in-frame ones, with some missing. D and trimming were read from the DNA, whereas the V and J calls and clone size are those reported in that table. The repertoire holds tens of thousands of clones, 90% seen once, with 1.5% to 2% in the top ten. This CDR3 region has 14 residues. V lost 4 bases, J lost 7 bases, and 7 bases stayed unmatched. CDR1 SGHTA and CDR2 FQGNSA come from the germline V gene. The sequencing sample was made of peripheral blood. The origin of this receptor is a man in his sixties with acute or convalescent COVID-19. The chain joins TRBV7-2 to TRBJ1-5, with 7 bases that match TRBD1. The CDR3: CASSSRDRVQPQHF. In nucleotides, the CDR3 is TGTGCCAGCAGCTCGCGGGACAGAGTGCAGCCCCAGCATTTT.